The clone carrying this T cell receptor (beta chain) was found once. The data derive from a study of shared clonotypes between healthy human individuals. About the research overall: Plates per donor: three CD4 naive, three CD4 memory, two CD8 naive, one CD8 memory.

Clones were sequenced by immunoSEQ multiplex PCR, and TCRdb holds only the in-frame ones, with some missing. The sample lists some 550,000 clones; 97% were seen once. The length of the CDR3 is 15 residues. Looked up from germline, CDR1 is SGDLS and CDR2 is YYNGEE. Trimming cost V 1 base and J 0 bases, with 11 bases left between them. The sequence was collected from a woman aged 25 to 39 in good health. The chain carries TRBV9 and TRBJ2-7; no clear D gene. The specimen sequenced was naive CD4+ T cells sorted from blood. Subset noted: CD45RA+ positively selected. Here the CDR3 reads CASSVNSMASYEQYF. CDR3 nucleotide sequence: TGTGCCAGCAGCGTAAATTCTATGGCCTCCTACGAGCAGTACTTC.